The table lists the clone carrying this T cell receptor (beta chain) with a few counts. What it binds is not known. Using its own MiXCR run on the RACE reads, TCRdb lists one record per CDR3 protein. This sample has 300,000 to 450,000 distinct CDR3 sequences; approximately 5.8% occur once, and the top ten carry 7% to 10%. The data belong to a study of human T cells and chemical hapten exposure. About the research overall: Epicutaneous patch tests delivered 0.01% DPC to the upper back, with evaluation at 6 days.

Trimming shortened V by 0 bases and J by 2 bases, and 8 bases separated the two germline ends. CDR1 is DFQATT and CDR2 is SNEGSKA in the germline V gene (reference sequence). This CDR3 comprises 14 residues. Time point specified: pre-sensitization, week 0. Treatment noted: therapeutic diphenylcyclopropenone sensitization with weekly scalp DPC. Study-level findings and limits: It was expanded TCRs that formed significantly more large CDR3 similarity clusters than controls did. With regard to DPC sensitization, TCRs above 1 in 1000 frequency did not change.

The sample here was whole blood, taken in connection with sensitization to the hapten diphenylcyclopropenone (DPC). The chain is built from TRBV20-1 and TRBJ1-3, with D hard to call. The clonotype was recovered from a woman between 18 and 30 years old with alopecia areata. Some clones in this sample may be carry-over from other donors' samples. CDR3 nucleotide sequence: TGCAGTGCTAGAGACTTTAGAGCTGGAAACACCATATATTTT. This encodes CSARDFRAGNTIYF.